This T cell receptor beta chain was obtained from a study of human T cells and chemical hapten exposure (dated by TCRdb to 2020 to 2022). Turning to the overall study: For sensitization, 2% DPC in acetone was applied to a roughly 2 cm by roughly 2 cm area of upper inner arm skin. Patients additionally received weekly therapeutic DPC doses to the scalp throughout the approximately 25-week study period. Patch testing on the upper back used Finn chambers containing 0.01% DPC, with scoring done after 6 days according to International Contact Dermatitis Research Group standards. Alopecia areata with under or over 50% scalp involvement, alopecia totalis and alopecia universalis were represented in the patient cohort, which was mostly female. Libraries were pooled for sequencing, and per-sample TCR yields varied mainly because of small differences in library volumes within the pool. The study tracked peripheral blood TCR repertoire changes in vivo during primary and secondary sensitization to the hapten diphenylcyclopropenone (DPC) in alopecia patients. Blood samples were taken from patients before sensitization (week 0) and at 2, 6 and about 24 weeks after DPC sensitization. About 28 alopecia patients gave blood for TCR sequencing at one to four time points (pre-sensitization, 2, 6 and 24 weeks). Overall results and qualifications from the work: DPC sensitization did not change how many TCRs were above 1 in 1000 frequency, and no evidence was found of alterations in global repertoire structure. Compared with pre-sensitization or healthy control sets, expanded TCRs formed significantly more large CDR3 similarity clusters, which is consistent with antigen-driven responses. All patients had alopecia, a presumed autoimmune disease, so their immune response might differ from that of healthy individuals. Repeated subsampling changed both the strength of the expansion versus patch-test correlation and the threshold at which the correlation became significant. Patch test score was positively correlated with the number of PT1 expanded TCRs, with significance at thresholds 8, 16 and 32 but not at 4.

The library was produced with RACE. TCRdb records NextSeq 500 as the sequencer. During library preparation, unique molecular identifiers were attached to individual cDNA molecules so that TCRs could be counted in a quantitative, reproducible way. From each blood RNA sample, both TCR alpha and TCR beta chains were sequenced. In the authors' own workflow: A median of around 100,000 TCRs per sample was observed, with a range of 23,224 to 690,600. The Decombinator software suite was used to annotate V, J and CDR3 in the TCR reads. For PS versus PT1 abundance plots, all samples were subsampled to the same number of TCRs (28,000). Expanded TCRs were defined as absent before sensitization and observed at least eight times at the 2-week time point. TCRdb reran the public reads through fastp at Q25 and MiXCR, keeping productive beta chains. Rows are combined by CDR3 protein, so each entry shows the most common genes and DNA. It is TCRdb's table, rather than the study itself, that gives the V and J calls and clone size. A total of roughly 160,000 distinct CDR3 sequences appear in this sample, approximately 15% of them only once. The ten largest make up approximately 1.5% of the sample.

According to the study, the label for this sample's time point signals: patch test 1, 2 weeks after DPC sensitization. Taken with the paper, the label for treatment or condition translates to: therapeutic diphenylcyclopropenone sensitization with weekly scalp DPC. Blood at each patch-test visit was drawn before the patch test was applied. Patients were considered eligible if aged 18 to 70, diagnosed with alopecia and deemed suitable for DPC therapy, and patients were excluded if pregnant. Unfractionated whole blood was collected in Tempus Blood RNA tubes, and total RNA was extracted from that blood. The CDR3 covers 13 residues, taking in both the cysteine and the phenylalanine. The CDR3 DNA has 39 bases and is translated from base 1. At the junction V is shortened by 2 bases and J by 4 bases, with 11 bases in between. The germline V gene (reference sequence) supplies CDR1 GTSNPN and CDR2 SVGIG. This clonotype was observed at least ten times. It lacks a known antigen. No base-level quality is on record; no much larger clone is a single base apart.

The sequence was collected from a woman younger than 45 with alopecia areata. Some clones in this sample may be carry-over from other donors' samples. The chain is assembled from TRBV30 and TRBJ1-1, with the D gene not clear enough to name. The starting material was whole blood, obtained in connection with sensitization to the hapten diphenylcyclopropenone (DPC). The DNA sequence is TGTGCCTGGAGTAAGGGAGGAACCACTGAAGCTTTCTTT. Protein translation: CAWSKGGTTEAFF. Joined to the reference TRBV30 and TRBJ1-1 proteins, this CDR3 gives the full variable domain: SQTIHQWPATLVQPVGSPLSLECTVEGTSNPNLYWYRQAAGRGLQLLFYSVGIGQISSEVPQNLSASRPQDRQFILSSKKLLLSDSGFYLCAWSKGGTTEAFFGQGTRLTVV.